This T cell receptor (beta chain) was captured in a study of blood T cell repertoires in COVID-19. Overall study: Material from acute and convalescent COVID-19 was sourced from the United States, Italy and Spain. T cells, B-cell-depleted T cells, or PBMCs provided the cDNA or gDNA that served as material.

Per the authors' pipeline: Amplifying reference gene primers gave estimates of nucleated cell counts. Some clones are missing from TCRdb's copy, which holds only in-frame ones; the method was immunoSEQ multiplex PCR. V and J calls and clone size are given by that table; D and trimming were obtained from the DNA. The sample lists about 150,000 clones, approximately 90% occurring once. This CDR3 region has 13 residues. V was clipped by 4 bases and J by 6 bases, with 11 bases between them. Germline V gene data show CDR1 as SGHRS and CDR2 as YFSETQ. The sequenced sample consisted of peripheral blood. This chain links TRBV5-1 with TRBJ1-5; no clear D gene. The sequence derives from a woman aged 40 to 50 with acute or convalescent COVID-19. CDR3 nucleotides: TGCGCCAGCAGCGCTGATTGGAGTCAGCCCCAGCATTTT. The encoded protein is CASSADWSQPQHF.